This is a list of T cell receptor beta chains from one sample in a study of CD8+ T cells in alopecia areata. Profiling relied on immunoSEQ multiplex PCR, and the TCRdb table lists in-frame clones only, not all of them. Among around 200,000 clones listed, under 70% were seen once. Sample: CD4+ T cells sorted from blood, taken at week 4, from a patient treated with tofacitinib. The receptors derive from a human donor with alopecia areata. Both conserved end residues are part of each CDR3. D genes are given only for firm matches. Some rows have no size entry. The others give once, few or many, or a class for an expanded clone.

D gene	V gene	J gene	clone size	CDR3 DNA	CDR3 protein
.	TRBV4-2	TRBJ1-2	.	TGTGCCAGCAGCCACCCCGAGCGTAGCAAAAGCTACACCTTC	CASSHPERSKSYTF
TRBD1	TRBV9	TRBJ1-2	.	TGTGCCAGCAGCGGGGACAGGAATGGCTACACCTTC	CASSGDRNGYTF
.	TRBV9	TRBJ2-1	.	TGTGCCAGCAGCGTAGAAAGGACCTTCAATGAGCAGTTCTTC	CASSVERTFNEQFF
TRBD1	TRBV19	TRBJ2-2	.	TGTGCCACGGACAGGGGGCTTAATACCGGGGAGCTGTTTTTT	CATDRGLNTGELFF
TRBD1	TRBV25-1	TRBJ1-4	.	TGTGCCAGCAGTGAAAGTTGGACAGGGGGCTTGGAAAAACTGTTTTTT	CASSESWTGGLEKLFF
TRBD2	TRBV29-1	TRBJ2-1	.	TGCAGCGTTGTTGGCGGCGGGGGGTTTAATGAGCAGTTCTTC	CSVVGGGGFNEQFF
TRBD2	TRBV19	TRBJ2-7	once	TGTGCCAGTAGTTCGGGACTAGCGGAAACCTACGAGCAGTACTTC	CASSSGLAETYEQYF
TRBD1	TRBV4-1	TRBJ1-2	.	TGCGCCAGCAGCCAGGAAACAGGGGGCAAGGGTGGCTACACCTTC	CASSQETGGKGGYTF
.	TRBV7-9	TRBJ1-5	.	TGTGCCAGCAGCTTCGGCCTGGGGGAGCCCCAGCATTTT	CASSFGLGEPQHF
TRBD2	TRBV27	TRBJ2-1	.	TGTGCCAGCAGCAGACTAGCGGGGGGGCCCGATGAGCAGTTCTTC	CASSRLAGGPDEQFF
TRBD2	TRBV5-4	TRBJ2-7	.	TGTGCCAGCAGCTTGGGGGGACTAGCTGGGGAGCAGTACTTC	CASSLGGLAGEQYF
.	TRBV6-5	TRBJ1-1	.	TGTGCCAGCAGCTGGGGGACGGACACTGAAGCTTTCTTT	CASSWGTDTEAFF
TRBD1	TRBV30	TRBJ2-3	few	TGTGCCTGTACAGGGGCAGATACGCAGTATTTT	CACTGADTQYF
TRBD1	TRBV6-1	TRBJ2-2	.	TGTGCCAGCAGTAGGAAGGGGGCAAACGGGGAGCTGTTTTTT	CASSRKGANGELFF
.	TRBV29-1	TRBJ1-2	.	TGCAGCGTTGCTAACTATGGCTACACCTTC	CSVANYGYTF
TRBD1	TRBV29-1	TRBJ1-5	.	TGCAGCGTCGCAACGACAGGGGGTGGGCCCCAGCATTTT	CSVATTGGGPQHF
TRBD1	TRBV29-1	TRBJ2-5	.	TGCAGCGTTGGAGTTGGGACAGGGCGTGAGGAGACCCAGTACTTC	CSVGVGTGREETQYF
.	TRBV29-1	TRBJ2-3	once	TGCAGCGTTGACTTCCAGGGAAGTCGCGATACGCAGTATTTT	CSVDFQGSRDTQYF
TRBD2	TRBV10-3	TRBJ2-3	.	TGTGCCATCAGTGAAAGAGGACTAGCGGGGGGCGGTACGCAGTATTTT	CAISERGLAGGGTQYF
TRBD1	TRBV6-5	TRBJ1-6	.	TGTGCCAGCAGTTCGGGACAGGGGAAAGGAGGATCACCCCTCCACTTT	CASSSGQGKGGSPLHF
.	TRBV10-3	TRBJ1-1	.	TGTGCCAGCAGCGACTGGACAGTGGGAACTGAAGCTTTCTTT	CASSDWTVGTEAFF
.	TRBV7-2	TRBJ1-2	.	TGTGCCAGCAGCTTAGGGGTATACGGCTATGGCTACACCTTC	CASSLGVYGYGYTF
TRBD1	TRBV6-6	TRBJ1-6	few	TGTGCCAGCACTGGGACAGGGAACGGGAATTCACCCCTCCACTTT	CASTGTGNGNSPLHF
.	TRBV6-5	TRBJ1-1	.	TGTGCCAGCAGTTATTTCGGACCGAACACTGAAGCTTTCTTT	CASSYFGPNTEAFF
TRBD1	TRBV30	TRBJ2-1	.	TGTGCCTGGAGGTGGACAGGGCGCAATGAGCAGTTCTTC	CAWRWTGRNEQFF
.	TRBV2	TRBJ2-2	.	TGTGCCAGCAGTGAAGGTCGACACACCGGGGAGCTGTTTTTT	CASSEGRHTGELFF
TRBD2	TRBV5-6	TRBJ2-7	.	TGTGCCAGCAGCGAGGGACTAGCGGGGAAATACGAGCAGTACTTC	CASSEGLAGKYEQYF
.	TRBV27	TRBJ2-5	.	TGTGCCAGCAGGCGACAGGGAGTCAGCGGGGTGCAAGAGACCCAGTACTTC	CASRRQGVSGVQETQYF
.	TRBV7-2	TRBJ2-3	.	TGTGCCAGCACCCGAACCCGCACAGATACGCAGTATTTT	CASTRTRTDTQYF
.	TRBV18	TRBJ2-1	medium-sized	TGTGCCAGCTCACCACAGCAGGGCATCGATGAGCAGTTCTTC	CASSPQQGIDEQFF
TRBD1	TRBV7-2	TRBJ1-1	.	TGTGCCAGCAGCCAACCGGGACAGTGGACTGAAGCTTTCTTT	CASSQPGQWTEAFF
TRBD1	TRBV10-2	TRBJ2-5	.	TGCGCCAGAAGATGGGACAGGAAAGAGACCCAGTACTTC	CARRWDRKETQYF
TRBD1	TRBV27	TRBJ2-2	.	TGTGCCAGCGGGACAGGGACCACCGGGGAGCTGTTTTTT	CASGTGTTGELFF
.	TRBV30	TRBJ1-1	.	TGTGCCTGGAGGTTGGGGAGTAGGTTCAACACTGAAGCTTTCTTT	CAWRLGSRFNTEAFF
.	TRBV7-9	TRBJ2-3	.	TGTGCCAGCAGCTTAGGGGTAGCGGCCGGGCCCAGCACAGATACGCAGTATTTT	CASSLGVAAGPSTDTQYF
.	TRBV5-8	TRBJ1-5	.	TGCGCCAGCAGCCTAGACACTGGGCGCCGCCAGCCCCAGCATTTT	CASSLDTGRRQPQHF
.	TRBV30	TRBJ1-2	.	TGTGCCTGGAGTAATGGGGATCCCATGGGCTACACCTTC	CAWSNGDPMGYTF
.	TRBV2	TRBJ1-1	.	TGTGCCAGCGGGAAGAAAATGAACACTGAAGCTTTCTTT	CASGKKMNTEAFF
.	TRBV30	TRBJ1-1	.	TGTGCCTGGGGGGGAACCGAGGGAGCTTTCTTT	CAWGGTEGAFF
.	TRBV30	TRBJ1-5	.	TGTGCCTGGAGTGTGGCAGTCAATCAGCCCCAGCATTTT	CAWSVAVNQPQHF
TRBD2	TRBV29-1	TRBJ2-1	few	TGCAGCCTCCGAGGCCTAGCGGGCAATGAGCAGTTCTTC	CSLRGLAGNEQFF
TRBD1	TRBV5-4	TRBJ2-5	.	TGTGCCAGCAGCCGGGGACAGGGACAAGAGACCCAGTACTTC	CASSRGQGQETQYF
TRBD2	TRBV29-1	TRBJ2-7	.	TGCAGCGTGTTAACTAGCGGCGAGCAGTACTTC	CSVLTSGEQYF
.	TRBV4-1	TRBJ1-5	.	TGCGCCAGCAGCCGAGAAACCAAGGGGCCCCAGCATTTT	CASSRETKGPQHF
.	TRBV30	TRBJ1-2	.	TGTGCCTGCGGATCTGGCTACACCTTC	CACGSGYTF
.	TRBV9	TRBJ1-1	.	TGTGCCAGCAGCGTGCAAGGGTGGAACACTGAAGCTTTCTTT	CASSVQGWNTEAFF
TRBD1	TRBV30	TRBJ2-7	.	TGTGCCTGGTCGGGACAGGGATCATCGCGATACGAGCAGTACTTC	CAWSGQGSSRYEQYF
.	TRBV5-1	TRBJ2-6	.	TGCGCCAGCAGCTTGGATGTCGGAAGTTTCTCTGGGGCCAACGTCCTGACTTTC	CASSLDVGSFSGANVLTF
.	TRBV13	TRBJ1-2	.	TGTGCCAGCAGCTCCGGTGCAGGGTACATCAACTATGGCTACACCTTC	CASSSGAGYINYGYTF
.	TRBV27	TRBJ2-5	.	TGTGCCAGCAGTCCCTCCCGGGTAGGGGTAGAGACCCAGTACTTC	CASSPSRVGVETQYF
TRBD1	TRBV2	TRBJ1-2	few	TGTGCCAGCAGTGACGAGCGGACAGGGCGGAGTGGCTACACCTTC	CASSDERTGRSGYTF
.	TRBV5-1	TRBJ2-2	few	TGCGCCAGCATAGGGACAACGAACACCGGGGAGCTGTTTTTT	CASIGTTNTGELFF
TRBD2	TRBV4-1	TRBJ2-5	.	TGCGCCAGCAGCCCCGGGCCCCTTTGGCGGGGGGCAACTCAAGAGACCCAGTACTTC	CASSPGPLWRGATQETQYF
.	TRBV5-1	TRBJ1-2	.	TGCGCCAGCAGCTTAACAGGACTTGCGGTGGATGGCTACACCTTC	CASSLTGLAVDGYTF